The clone carrying this TCR beta chain came up many times. Antigen: not known. With the library built for alpha chains, this beta chain is off target and its frequency is not meaningful. The sample belongs to a study of spatial heterogeneity in lung cancer. Overall study: There were consistently more beta-chain sequences detected than alpha-chain sequences.

Findings and limits, study-wide: Tracking of tumor mutation counts was seen in expanded intratumoral alpha and beta TCR counts.

Time point of the sample: sample taken at primary tumor resection. The 55 to 90 donors had untreated early-stage non-small cell lung cancer. No cell sorting; template was whole RNA from tumor, lung tissue or PBMC. TCRdb processed the 5' RACE reads anew with MiXCR; each CDR3 protein has one entry. Of 18,000 or so distinct CDR3 sequences listed, around a tenth are singletons. This TCR was sampled from a female donor with early-stage non-small cell lung cancer. The sequenced sample was lung tumor tissue, obtained at surgery.

In nucleotides, the CDR3 is TGCGCCAGCAGCTTGGACAGAATGAACACTGAAGCTTTCTTT. Translating gives CASSLDRMNTEAFF. The rearrangement joins TRBV5-1 to TRBJ1-1; D unresolved. Germline-derived CDR1 and CDR2 are SGHRS and YFSETQ. The CDR3 consists of 14 residues. Deletions cut 0 bases from V and 0 bases from J, with 6 bases between.